This T cell receptor beta chain was obtained from a study of response to subunit inactivated influenza vaccine. Study-level findings and limits: New T cells are recruited in small numbers by each seasonal influenza vaccination, according to the authors' suggestion.

This CDR3 spans 14 amino acids. The junction had 3 bases not matched to a gene; V was cut back by 1 base and J by 5 bases. The germline V gene has CDR1 SGHAT and CDR2 FQNNGV. As to this clonotype: Antigen: not known.

TCRdb ran MiXCR on the RT-PCR reads and lists one entry per CDR3 protein. The data hold a few hundred thousand distinct CDR3 sequences, with about a fifth observed a single time. V is TRBV11-2 and J is TRBJ1-1; TRBD1 aligns across 8 bases. The sample consisted of PBMCs from blood, taken about 20 months after vaccination. This TCR came from a man aged 45-69 years who received an inactivated influenza vaccine. As DNA, the CDR3 is TGTGCCAGCAGCTTAGTCAGGGGGCGGACTGAAGCTTTCTTT. Its translation: CASSLVRGRTEAFF.